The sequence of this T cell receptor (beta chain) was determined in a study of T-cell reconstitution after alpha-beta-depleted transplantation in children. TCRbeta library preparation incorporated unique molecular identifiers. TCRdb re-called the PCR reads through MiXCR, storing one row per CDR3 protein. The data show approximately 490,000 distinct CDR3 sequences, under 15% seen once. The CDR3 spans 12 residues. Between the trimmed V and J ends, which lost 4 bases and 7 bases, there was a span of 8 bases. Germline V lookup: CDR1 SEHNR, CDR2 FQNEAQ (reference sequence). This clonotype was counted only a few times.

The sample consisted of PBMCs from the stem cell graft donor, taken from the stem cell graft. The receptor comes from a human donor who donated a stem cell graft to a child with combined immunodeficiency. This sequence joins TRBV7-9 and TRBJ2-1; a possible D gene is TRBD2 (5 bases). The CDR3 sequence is CASSSRANEQFF. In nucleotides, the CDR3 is TGTGCCAGCAGCTCGAGGGCGAATGAGCAGTTCTTC. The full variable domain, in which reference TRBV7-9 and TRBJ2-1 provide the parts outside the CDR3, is DTGVSQNPRHKITKRGQNVTFRCDPISEHNRLYWYRQTLGQGPEFLTYFQNEAQLEKSRLLSDRFSAERPKGSFSTLEIQRTEQGDSAMYLCASSSRANEQFFGPGTRLTVL.